This T cell receptor beta chain was found in a study of T cell responses to AZD1222 COVID-19 vaccine. This CDR3 is built from 12 residues. The germline CDR1 and CDR2 sequences are LGHDT and YNNKEL (reference sequence). V lost 7 bases to trimming and J lost 1 base, with 4 bases between them. The sample holds a few counts of this clone. Libraries were prepared by immunoSEQ multiplex PCR; TCRdb keeps only in-frame clonotypes and omits some of them. The table lists some 69,000 clones, 85% to 90% of them singletons. J is TRBJ2-2 and V is TRBV3-1 (or the pseudogene TRBV3-2); D is ambiguous. The receptor comes from an adult in good health. The material was peripheral blood, obtained on day 0 of AZD1222 vaccination. The CDR3 DNA reads TGTGCCAGCACCGAGAACACCGGGGAGCTGTTTTTT. Translated: CASTENTGELFF.